A selection of T cell receptor beta chains follows, all from one sample in a study of T cell responses to AZD1222 COVID-19 vaccine. Sequencing used immunoSEQ multiplex PCR; TCRdb keeps in-frame clones, though not all of them. The table includes under 95,000 clones, approximately 87% detected once. Material: peripheral blood, obtained 28 days after the second AZD1222 dose. All receptors derive from an adult who received the AZD1222 COVID-19 vaccine. CDR3s leave out the opening cysteine and the closing phenylalanine or tryptophan. Expanded clones get a size class; other rows say once, few or many, or leave the size out.

v_gene: TRBV5-1
abundance: .
CDR3aa: ASSWGQGTDTQY

v_gene: TRBV19
abundance: once
CDR3aa: ASSIPPTGVD

v_gene: TRBV28
abundance: .
CDR3aa: ASSTTSSGNTIY

v_gene: TRBV28
abundance: few
CDR3aa: ASSANRGGMGSNQPQH

v_gene: TRBV9
abundance: .
CDR3aa: ASSGSVTSGGTDTQY

v_gene: TRBV5-5
abundance: .
CDR3aa: ASRTLGGDYNSPLH

v_gene: TRBV28
abundance: .
CDR3aa: ASSLVAAGELF

v_gene: TRBV6-6
abundance: once
CDR3aa: ASSPPRRGLRGTEAF

v_gene: TRBV7-6
abundance: once
CDR3aa: ASSPRSGGETQY

v_gene: TRBV7-3
abundance: .
CDR3aa: ASSLTTGMTEAF

v_gene: TRBV28
abundance: .
CDR3aa: ASVLPDGFEAF

v_gene: TRBV27
abundance: .
CDR3aa: ASTPGQGAYISNQPQH

v_gene: TRBV10-3
abundance: .
CDR3aa: AVGANYGYT

v_gene: TRBV24-1
abundance: once
CDR3aa: ATSDESQPQH

v_gene: TRBV7-9
abundance: .
CDR3aa: ASARDQETQY

v_gene: TRBV5-4
abundance: few
CDR3aa: AISGGAGANVLT

v_gene: TRBV18
abundance: .
CDR3aa: ASSPGQGGTEAF

v_gene: TRBV7-2
abundance: once
CDR3aa: ASSLEGMVNTEAF

v_gene: TRBV3-1/TRBV3-2
abundance: .
CDR3aa: ASSLPGLGGHEQF

v_gene: TRBV9
abundance: .
CDR3aa: ASSVSGVRETQY

v_gene: TRBV28
abundance: .
CDR3aa: ASSRSGGPRNEQY

v_gene: TRBV7-2
abundance: .
CDR3aa: ASSLSLRAIDTQY

v_gene: TRBV6-5
abundance: .
CDR3aa: ASTKTGGLNTEAF

v_gene: TRBV7-9
abundance: once
CDR3aa: ASSLSSARAYEQY

v_gene: TRBV6-6
abundance: once
CDR3aa: ASSETGSETNEKLF

v_gene: TRBV28
abundance: .
CDR3aa: ASSSGQGQGEKLF

v_gene: TRBV3-1/TRBV3-2
abundance: .
CDR3aa: ASSHRSRESKETQY

v_gene: TRBV3-1/TRBV3-2
abundance: .
CDR3aa: ASSQGYSDRMGPRPLH

v_gene: TRBV6-5
abundance: .
CDR3aa: ASRTGEFLQPQH

v_gene: TRBV27
abundance: .
CDR3aa: ASSLSWDRGREKLF

v_gene: TRBV5-6
abundance: .
CDR3aa: ASSLPSGAPYEQY

v_gene: TRBV30
abundance: .
CDR3aa: AWSPSPSGELF

v_gene: TRBV18
abundance: .
CDR3aa: ASSPPGGPYNEQF

v_gene: TRBV18
abundance: .
CDR3aa: ASSLGTANEKLF

v_gene: TRBV7-2
abundance: once
CDR3aa: ASRSGLAVTDTQY

v_gene: TRBV18
abundance: once
CDR3aa: ASSPRTRGQGSQPQH

v_gene: TRBV12-3/TRBV12-4
abundance: .
CDR3aa: ASSLTGVDGYT

v_gene: TRBV6-5
abundance: once
CDR3aa: ASSYSGQVRAEAF

v_gene: TRBV19
abundance: .
CDR3aa: ASSIWQESSYEQY

v_gene: TRBV19
abundance: .
CDR3aa: ASSMGSRVNTGELF

v_gene: TRBV4-3
abundance: few
CDR3aa: ASSQVGGSYNEQF

v_gene: TRBV27
abundance: .
CDR3aa: ASTPSRQVPYNEQF

v_gene: TRBV7-9
abundance: .
CDR3aa: ASSPPVGSYNEQF